This TCR beta chain was obtained from a study of shared clonotypes between healthy human individuals (dated by TCRdb to 2019 to 2021). Turning to the overall study: A few men and a couple of women, aged 18 to 49 years, made up the cohort. To increase sequencing depth and limit assay-specific biases, different laboratories used diverse techniques to prepare libraries and sequence TCR repertoires. To estimate repertoire size and how much clonotype sharing occurs between individuals, the study deeply sequenced the blood TCR repertoires of about five healthy adults. Leukapheresis yielded between about 0.85 and 10 billion PBMCs per donor. For each donor, three plates each were used for CD4 naive and CD4 memory, two plates were used for CD8 naive, and one plate was used for CD8 memory.

What the authors observed across the whole study: Naive subsets generally had larger estimated clonotype richness than memory subsets. Sharing across a few donors was observed for 5% to 6.5% of naive CD4, less than 4% of naive CD8, about 2.5% of memory CD4, and about 0.4% of memory CD8 clonotypes. Incomplete sequencing was indicated by rarefaction of sorted-subset datasets, despite the large sequencing depth. Because the study included a small number of donors, the genetic and exposure-history diversity represented was limited. Pairwise subsampling indicated that sequencing depth was expected to affect the degree of clonotype sharing among donors. Sampling was restricted to blood, and TCR repertoires in tissue are likely to differ from TCR repertoires in blood. Clonotypes shared by all four sorted-subset donors showed higher generation probabilities than non-shared clonotypes.

V is shortened by 7 bases, J by 7 bases, and the region joining them spans 15 bases. According to the germline V gene (reference sequence), CDR1 reads GTSNPN and CDR2 reads SVGIG. Inclusive of the bounding cysteine and phenylalanine, the CDR3 is 12 residues long. Only the CDR3 DNA is retained, 36 bases long and in frame from the first base. Regarding this clone: The target of this receptor is not known. Base qualities are not recorded, but no much larger clone differs from it by a single base.

Using the deep immunoSEQ assay, TCR CDR3 regions were amplified from genomic DNA by multiplex PCR. Extracted genomic DNA from each cell subset was distributed evenly across all wells of several immunoSEQ 96-well plates, and each plate was treated as a replicate. Each replicate PCR for sorted subsets received 200 ng genomic DNA, equal to about 30,000 T cell genomes. The purified libraries were quantified using a Qubit 3.0 fluorometer, sized with a Bioanalyzer 2100, and then quantified again using the KAPA Library Quantification kit. Every immunoSEQ 96-well plate was sequenced on a dedicated single-read 150-cycle Illumina NextSeq 550 flow cell. The study's processing was this. Because only junctional sequences without quality scores were contained in the immunoSEQ output, filtering matching that applied to full-length reads could not be performed. Sequences were annotated with PyIR, a Python wrapper for IgBLAST v1.9, using IMGT germline references to assign V/J genes and CDR3. Any read was removed if the V/J assignment was weak (E-value above 1e-6), the CDR3 was missing, or the read contained stop codons, out-of-frame junctions, or ambiguous translated residues. V3J clonotypes were defined as sequences sharing an identical inferred V gene, J gene, and CDR3 amino acid sequence. Percentage overlap between repertoires was calculated by dividing the number of shared unique clonotypes by the size of the smaller repertoire. Three approaches were used to assess repertoire richness: RTK rarefaction, the Chao1 estimator, and Recon v2.1 estimates of unobserved clonotypes. Generation probabilities were computed with OLGA for all TCRbeta clonotypes obtained by the gDNA method from several donors. TCRdb limited this immuneACCESS table to in-frame rearrangements with V and J called. A share of clones is missing; checked studies link under half to unresolved V genes, and the rest is unexplained. That table gives V, J and clone size, and the DNA gave D and trimming. The sample contains approximately 2,000,000 clones, around 93% of them found a single time. The top ten constitute 0.37% of the sample.

Donors were healthy HIV-negative adults with no recently reported acute infections or vaccinations. All donors were Caucasian adults living in Nashville, Tennessee, USA. Magnetic negative selection was used to enrich CD4+ T cells, after which naive cells were positively selected on CD45RA and the negative fraction became the memory subset. Blood was collected by leukapheresis, and PBMCs were isolated by Ficoll-Histopaque density gradient centrifugation and then cryopreserved in liquid nitrogen vapor phase. Purity and quantity of every magnetically sorted T cell population were checked by analytical flow cytometry. Genomic DNA was isolated from every sorted fraction and measured by UV absorbance on a Nanodrop 2000c.

The sequence links TRBV30 to TRBJ2-3; matching of 6 bases hints at TRBD2 as the D gene. The sequenced sample consisted of naive CD4+ T cells from PBMCs. In the paper's terms, the cell subset or site label means: CD45RA+ positively selected. This receptor was taken from a young man in good health. Some clones in this sample may be carry-over from other donors' samples. The sequence in DNA is TGTGCCTTCGGGACTTTGTCAAATACGCAGTATTTT. It translates as CAFGTLSNTQYF.